The 2 T cell receptor beta chains in this list originate from one sample, sequenced in a study of T cells in Graves' hyperthyroidism and ophthalmopathy. RNA transcripts provided the source from which TCR beta CDR3 regions were amplified. Initially, a first-round RT-PCR of the TCR CDR3 employed the HTBI primer set. MiXCR, applied by TCRdb to the multiplex PCR reads, yields one record per CDR3 protein. This sample carries about half a million distinct CDR3 sequences, around 20% of them seen once, and the ten largest clones take 26%. Specimen: blood. The receptors derive from a man between 18 and 35 years old with Graves' hyperthyroidism.

In this sample, this clonotype turned up many times. The rearrangement joins TRBV6-1 to TRBJ1-1; TRBD1 aligns across 9 bases. V shed 3 bases and J 0 bases; nucleotides not matched to a gene: 8. Germline CDR1 MNHNS, CDR2 SASEGT. This CDR3 contains 17 residues. CDR3 sequence reads: CASSEVPGQGLNTEAFF. CDR3 nucleotide sequence: TGTGCCAGCAGTGAGGTCCCGGGACAGGGATTGAACACTGAAGCTTTCTTT.

This clonotype appeared many times. The V gene is TRBV6-5, the J gene TRBJ2-7; perhaps TRBD2 as D (5 bases). With 6 bases removed from V and 2 bases from J, the gap between germline ends came to 14 bases. The CDR3 is 14 amino acids. Germline V gene lookup returns CDR1 MNHEY and CDR2 SVGAGI. The CDR3 protein is CASSRTPGTYEQYF. The CDR3 nucleotides read TGTGCCAGCAGCCGCACCCCGGGGACCTACGAGCAGTACTTC.